Each of the 27 T cell receptor beta chains below was sequenced from the same sample in a study of identical twins (dated by TCRdb to the mid-2010s). Library generation was performed with 5' RACE. The sample was run on an Illumina HiSeq 2000. The public reads were run again by TCRdb, first through fastp at Q25 and then through MiXCR, and only productive beta chains were kept. Rows with a matching CDR3 protein are joined into one entry that keeps the most common DNA and genes. The sample data list some 300,000 distinct CDR3 sequences, and about 12% of these were observed just once. The ten largest make up 7.2% of the sample. These sequences were also reported in another study, on yellow fever vaccine responses in identical twins.

The sequenced sample consisted of CD8+ T cells sorted from blood. All receptors derive from a woman in her late teens or twenties in good health.

The gene calls are TRBV20-1 and TRBJ2-2; no clear D. CDR1 is DFQATT and CDR2 is SNEGSKA in the germline V gene (reference sequence). This CDR3 has 15 amino acids. V was clipped by 0 bases and J by 0 bases, with 8 bases between them. The CDR3 spells CSARDLTSNTGELFF. As DNA, the CDR3 is TGCAGTGCTAGAGATCTCACTTCGAACACCGGGGAGCTGTTTTTT.

V and J are TRBV7-9 and TRBJ2-3, with TRBD1 matching over 7 bases. Trimming removed 6 bases from V and 0 bases from J; junction bases left unmatched: 9. Germline V gene lookup returns CDR1 SEHNR and CDR2 FQNEAQ (reference sequence). This CDR3 has 16 amino acids. CDR3 in DNA: TGTGCCAGCAGTTCAACCGGGACAGAAAGCACAGATACGCAGTATTTT. Translated, it gives CASSSTGTESTDTQYF.

The chain is built from TRBV14 and TRBJ2-5, with D possibly TRBD2 on 5 matching bases. Germline V gene sequence: CDR1 SGHDN, CDR2 FVKESK. CDR3 size: 16 residues. The V end lost 2 bases, the J end lost 1 base, and 14 bases lay between the germline ends. In DNA form, the CDR3 reads TGTGCCAGCAGCCAACGATCCCCGCGGGTCCAAGAGACCCAGTACTTC. It specifies CASSQRSPRVQETQYF.

In this sample, this clonotype turned up a few times. The V and J genes are TRBV4-1 and TRBJ2-7; tentative D call: TRBD2 (5 bases). Trimming shortened V by 4 bases and J by 2 bases, and 15 bases separated the two germline ends. CDR3 size: 15 residues. CDR1 and CDR2 (germline): MGHRA, YSYEKL. The CDR3 loop is CASSPRRAGPYEQYF. The CDR3 DNA reads as TGCGCCAGCAGCCCTCGCCGGGCGGGCCCCTACGAGCAGTACTTC.

The rearrangement joins TRBV7-8 to TRBJ1-2; D unclear. The V end was cut by 0 bases, the J end by 8 bases, with 10 bases between. The CDR3 totals 13 residues. CDR1 is SGHVS, CDR2 FQNEAQ, per germline. CDR3: CASSLAPGRGYTF. CDR3 DNA: TGTGCCAGCAGCTTAGCCCCAGGCAGAGGCTACACCTTC.

The sample holds a few counts of this clonotype. The genes are TRBV11-2 and TRBJ2-1, with 7 bases that match TRBD2. There are 15 residues in the CDR3. The germline CDR1 and CDR2 sequences are SGHAT and FQNNGV. Trimming cost V 1 base and J 8 bases; bases outside gene matches: 8. CDR3 loop: CASSLGAGEHDEQFF. The CDR3 DNA reads as TGTGCCAGCAGCTTAGGGGCGGGAGAGCACGATGAGCAGTTCTTC.

In this sample, this clonotype turned up a few times. The chain carries TRBV7-9 and TRBJ2-5; a weak D match, TRBD1 (5 bases). Germline V gene lookup returns CDR1 SEHNR and CDR2 FQNEAQ (reference sequence). V lost 7 bases to trimming and J lost 3 bases, with 18 bases between them. The CDR3 length is 15 residues. The CDR3 here is CASNDDSRRKETQYF. The CDR3 region has the DNA TGTGCCAGCAACGATGACAGTCGTCGGAAAGAGACCCAGTACTTC.

This clonotype has more than one count but fewer than ten. The chain has TRBV29-1 and TRBJ2-2; D remains unclear. V lost 1 base, J lost 0 bases, and 6 bases lay in between. The CDR3 sequence is 14 residues long. Germline CDR1 and CDR2: SQVTM and ANQGSEA. CDR3 coding DNA: TGCAGCGTTGAAGGTGGGGCGAACACCGGGGAGCTGTTTTTT. It specifies CSVEGGANTGELFF.

This clonotype has only a few counts. This chain joins TRBV11-2 and TRBJ2-1; 7 nucleotides align to TRBD1. V gave up 0 bases and J gave up 7 bases; unmatched junction bases: 6. CDR1 and CDR2 (germline): SGHAT, FQNNGV. The CDR3 length is 15 residues. CDR3 amino acids: CASSLDPGTDNEQFF. For the CDR3, the DNA is TGTGCCAGCAGCTTAGATCCAGGGACAGATAATGAGCAGTTCTTC.

This clonotype was found a few times. The rearrangement joins TRBV28 to TRBJ1-2; D remains ambiguous. CDR3 length equals 15 residues. The V gene lost 7 bases and the J gene lost 1 base, with 16 bases spanning the gap. The V gene's germline CDR1 is MDHEN and CDR2 SYDVKM. The CDR3, as DNA: TGTGCCAGCATCTCTCACCGAGGGCTTAACTATGGCTACACCTTC. Translation: CASISHRGLNYGYTF.

This chain connects TRBV12-3 or TRBV12-4 to TRBJ2-1; 8 positions match TRBD2. Trimming removed 2 bases from V and 0 bases from J; junction bases left unmatched: 9. This CDR3 contains 18 residues. CDR3 residues: CASSLKKSSGSSYNEQFF. The CDR3 region has the DNA TGTGCCAGCAGTTTAAAAAAATCCAGCGGGAGCTCCTACAATGAGCAGTTCTTC.

The chain has TRBV7-8 and TRBJ1-5, with 7 bases that match TRBD1. The CDR3 consists of 15 residues. Germline V gene sequence: CDR1 SGHVS, CDR2 FQNEAQ. Losses at the gene ends were 5 bases for V and 5 bases for J; bases not matched to a gene: 9. CDR3 loop: CASSPGQSSDQPQHF. For the CDR3, the DNA is TGTGCCAGCAGCCCGGGACAGTCGTCAGATCAGCCCCAGCATTTT.

J is TRBJ2-1 and V is TRBV7-8; D is perhaps TRBD2 (6 bases). The CDR3 runs 17 residues. Germline CDR1 and CDR2: SGHVS and FQNEAQ. Trimming removed 1 base at V and 7 bases at J, with 20 bases between. CDR3 sequence (DNA): TGTGCCAGCAGCTTAGTTTGGGCGGGACCCGGAGGAAATGAGCAGTTCTTC. Residues: CASSLVWAGPGGNEQFF. Filled out from reference TRBV7-8 and TRBJ2-1, the complete variable domain reads GAGVSQSPRYKVAKRGQDVALRCDPISGHVSLFWYQQALGQGPEFLTYFQNEAQLDKSGLPSDRFFAERPEGSVSTLKIQRTQQEDSAVYLCASSLVWAGPGGNEQFFGPGTRLTVL.

This clonotype was detected ten times or more. V and J are TRBV7-8 and TRBJ2-7; 8 bases are shared with TRBD2. Germline CDR1 is SGHVS and CDR2 is FQNEAQ. CDR3 length: 14 residues. J was trimmed by 6 bases and V by 2 bases; bases with no gene match: 6. CDR3 sequence (DNA): TGTGCCAGCAGCTTAAGCCTAGCGGGCGGCGAGCAGTACTTC. Protein product: CASSLSLAGGEQYF.

The chain recombines TRBV5-6 with TRBJ2-1, with D possibly being TRBD2 (7 bases). Trimming took off 3 bases at V and 3 bases at J, with 13 bases between the two ends. The CDR3 contains 15 residues. Germline assignment: CDR1 SGHDT and CDR2 YYEEEE. The CDR3 DNA sequence: TGTGCCAGCAGCTCGGGGGGCCTACTCTACAATGAGCAGTTCTTC. Translating gives CASSSGGLLYNEQFF. The entire variable domain, with the rest obtained from reference TRBV5-6 and TRBJ2-1, is as follows: DAGVTQSPTHLIKTRGQQVTLRCSPKSGHDTVSWYQQALGQGPQFIFQYYEEEERQRGNFPDRFSGHQFPNYSSELNVNALLLGDSALYLCASSSGGLLYNEQFFGPGTRLTVL.

This clonotype appeared many times. This sequence joins TRBV5-5 and TRBJ2-1, with 8 nucleotides matching TRBD2. Germline trimming cut 4 bases from V and 3 bases from J; bases unmatched to any gene: 12. This CDR3 region has 17 residues. Germline loops: CDR1 SGHKS, CDR2 YYEKEE (reference sequence). In DNA, the CDR3 is TGTGCCAGCAGCGCCCGCTCGGGCGGGGGGATCTACAATGAGCAGTTCTTC. This translates into CASSARSGGGIYNEQFF.

The chain combines TRBV7-6 with TRBJ2-1; TRBD1 or TRBD2 may be the D gene (6 bases each). The CDR3 runs 17 residues. The V gene's germline CDR1 is SGHVS and CDR2 FNYEAQ. Trimming stripped 3 bases from V and 0 bases from J, with 15 bases between. CDR3 coding DNA: TGTGCCAGCAGCTTTAGTATAGGGGGGAGCTCCTACAATGAGCAGTTCTTC. Its translation: CASSFSIGGSSYNEQFF. Together with reference TRBV7-6 and TRBJ2-1, the CDR3 gives the full variable domain: GAGVSQSPRYKVTKRGQDVALRCDPISGHVSLYWYRQALGQGPEFLTYFNYEAQQDKSGLPNDRFSAERPEGSISTLTIQRTEQRDSAMYRCASSFSIGGSSYNEQFFGPGTRLTVL.

The genes are TRBV7-6 and TRBJ2-1, with 8 bases identical to TRBD2. Germline assignment: CDR1 SGHVS and CDR2 FNYEAQ. This CDR3 contains 16 residues. The trim removed 5 bases at V and 2 bases at J, leaving 8 bases unmatched. The CDR3 sequence: CASSKALAEPYNEQFF. CDR3 DNA: TGTGCCAGCAGCAAAGCACTAGCGGAGCCCTACAATGAGCAGTTCTTC.

The gene calls are TRBV25-1 and TRBJ1-5; no clear D. V lost 6 bases to trimming and J lost 3 bases, with 9 bases between them. The CDR3 is 13 residues long. Germline V gene data show CDR1 as MGHDK and CDR2 as SYGVNS. The CDR3 nucleotides read TGTGCCAGCAGCAGTGGGGTCAATCAGCCCCAGCATTTT. Its protein product is CASSSGVNQPQHF.

This clonotype appeared a few times. This sequence joins TRBV7-9 and TRBJ2-1, with D unclear. With 6 bases removed from V and 8 bases from J, the gap between germline ends came to 5 bases. Germline V gene sequence: CDR1 SEHNR, CDR2 FQNEAQ (reference sequence). This CDR3 spans 10 amino acids. CDR3 amino acids: CASSKHEQFF. The CDR3 DNA reads TGTGCCAGCAGTAAACATGAGCAGTTCTTC.

The chain joins TRBV11-3 to TRBJ2-7; D is perhaps TRBD1 or TRBD2 (6 bases each). With 5 bases removed from V and 2 bases from J, the gap between germline ends came to 16 bases. The germline gives CDR1 SGHNT, CDR2 YENEEA. The CDR3 sequence is 15 residues long. For the CDR3, the DNA is TGTGCCAGCAGCCCGAGGGGCGGGACACCCTACGAGCAGTACTTC. This translates into CASSPRGGTPYEQYF.

This clonotype was counted only a few times. The chain carries TRBV6-4 and TRBJ2-1, with 10 bases that match TRBD1. The junction had 3 bases not matched to a gene; V was cut back by 3 bases and J by 1 base. This CDR3 has 16 residues. The germline V gene has CDR1 MRHNA and CDR2 SNTAGT. The CDR3 is CASSERTGGSYNEQFF. DNA for the CDR3: TGTGCCAGCAGTGAACGGACAGGGGGGTCCTACAATGAGCAGTTCTTC.

This clonotype was seen many times. This chain links TRBV27 with TRBJ2-7; 12 bases line up with TRBD2. Germline V gene data show CDR1 as MNHEY and CDR2 as SMNVEV (reference sequence). J gave up 5 bases and V 5 bases, and 10 bases lay outside the gene matches. The CDR3 is 16 residues long. The DNA of the CDR3 is TGTGCCAGCAGTCGCCCACTAGCGGGAGGACCACACGAGCAGTACTTC. Translation gives CASSRPLAGGPHEQYF.

This clonotype came up many times. The chain joins TRBV2 to TRBJ2-1, with D hard to call. Germline V gene data show CDR1 as SNHLY and CDR2 as FYNNEI. The CDR3 runs 15 residues. The V and J ends lost 3 bases and 4 bases respectively, with 13 bases between them. The CDR3 bases are TGTGCCAGCAGTGATGATGGCGTGGGGTACAATGAGCAGTTCTTC. Protein sequence: CASSDDGVGYNEQFF.

J is TRBJ2-2 and V is TRBV9; D call uncertain. This CDR3 spans 12 amino acids. Trimming stripped 5 bases from V and 6 bases from J, with 8 bases between. CDR1 and CDR2 (germline): SGDLS, YYNGEE. In nucleotides, the CDR3 is TGTGCCAGCAGGAGAGGTCCCGGGGAGCTGTTTTTT. As protein: CASRRGPGELFF. Drawing the rest from reference TRBV9 and TRBJ2-2, the complete variable domain is DSGVTQTPKHLITATGQRVTLRCSPRSGDLSVYWYQQSLDQGLQFLIQYYNGEERAKGNILERFSAQQFPDLHSELNLSSLELGDSALYFCASRRGPGELFFGEGSRLTVL.

This clonotype has more than one count but fewer than ten. V and J are TRBV25-1 and TRBJ2-1; D may match TRBD1 or TRBD2 (5 bases each). Trimming took 3 bases from V and 9 from J, leaving 18 bases between them. The CDR3 runs to 15 residues. The germline V gene encodes CDR1 MGHDK and CDR2 SYGVNS. This chain's CDR3 is CASSDRGDGLSEQFF. CDR3 coding DNA: TGTGCCAGCAGTGATCGAGGGGACGGGCTTAGTGAGCAGTTCTTC.

V gene TRBV12-3 or TRBV12-4 combines with J gene TRBJ2-1; D unresolved. This CDR3 comprises 15 residues. Deletions cut 3 bases from V and 5 bases from J, with 14 bases between. The CDR3 DNA sequence: TGTGCCAGCAGTTTCATTAGGGATAGGGACAATGAGCAGTTCTTC. Amino acids: CASSFIRDRDNEQFF.